This T cell receptor (beta chain) was retrieved from a study of T cells in Graves' hyperthyroidism and ophthalmopathy. Study-wide background: Prior to any treatment, at the point of initial diagnosis, peripheral blood was collected.

Only a few counts were recorded for this clonotype. Antigen unknown. Template material for amplifying TCR beta CDR3 regions consisted of RNA transcripts. The HTBI set primed first-round TCR CDR3 RT-PCR. MiXCR was run by TCRdb on the multiplex PCR reads, yielding one entry per CDR3 protein. The top ten clones hold more than 15% of a sample with around 580,000 distinct CDR3 sequences, over 15% of them seen once. Germline CDR1 and CDR2: SGHVS and FQNEAQ. The length of the CDR3 is 15 residues. V dropped 5 bases and J dropped 2 bases, with 14 bases sitting between them. Overall study findings and caveats: Ophthalmopathy got predicted by the model a median about 6.5 months before its onset.

The sequenced sample was blood. The clonotype originates from a woman between 18 and 30 years old with Graves' hyperthyroidism. This chain uses TRBV7-8 with TRBJ2-3; no clear D gene. The CDR3 bases are TGTGCCAGCAGCCCAATGGCCAGGAACACAGATACGCAGTATTTT. It encodes CASSPMARNTDTQYF.